This TCR beta chain is drawn from a study of T cell responses to AZD1222 COVID-19 vaccine. The CDR3 spans 14 residues. Trimming removed 6 bases at V and 6 bases at J, with 17 bases between. Germline V gene data show CDR1 as KGHSH and CDR2 as LQKENI. Findings and caveats of the study: White British people made up most donors, females outnumbered males, and clonal diversity was possibly underestimated. Spike was spanned by vaccine-associated CD4 TCRs, which were dominant at 160-218 and 743-854.

A note on this clone: Antigen: not known.

Generated by immunoSEQ multiplex PCR, the TCRdb table keeps only in-frame clones and is missing some. The sample contains around 160,000 clones, about 91% of which appear only once. This receptor was obtained from an adult who received the AZD1222 COVID-19 vaccine. The sample was peripheral blood, taken 28 days after the second AZD1222 dose. This chain connects TRBV18 to TRBJ1-2; D remains unclear. The DNA of the CDR3 is TGTGCCAGCTCTCAAGCGTGGGGTAGGGATGGCTACACCTTC. The encoded protein is CASSQAWGRDGYTF. Full variable domain (outside the CDR3, taken from reference TRBV18 and TRBJ1-2): NAGVMQNPRHLVRRRGQEARLRCSPMKGHSHVYWYRQLPEEGLKFMVYLQKENIIDESGMPKERFSAEFPKEGPSILRIQQVVRGDSAAYFCASSQAWGRDGYTFGSGTRLTVV.